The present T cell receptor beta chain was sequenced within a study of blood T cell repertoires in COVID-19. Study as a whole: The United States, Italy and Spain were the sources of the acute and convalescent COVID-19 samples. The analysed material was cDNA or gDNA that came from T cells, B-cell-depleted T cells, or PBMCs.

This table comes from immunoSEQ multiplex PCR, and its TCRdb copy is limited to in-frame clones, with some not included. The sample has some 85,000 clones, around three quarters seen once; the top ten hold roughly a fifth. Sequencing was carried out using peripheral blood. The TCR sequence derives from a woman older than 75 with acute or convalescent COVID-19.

The DNA of the CDR3 is TGCGCCAGCAGCTTGGAGCGCCTCACCGGGGAGCTGTTTTTT. Encoded protein: CASSLERLTGELFF. J is TRBJ2-2 and V is TRBV5-1; no reliable D call. V lost 0 bases and J 4 bases, leaving 7 bases between the germline ends. The CDR3 totals 14 residues. Germline assignment: CDR1 SGHRS and CDR2 YFSETQ.